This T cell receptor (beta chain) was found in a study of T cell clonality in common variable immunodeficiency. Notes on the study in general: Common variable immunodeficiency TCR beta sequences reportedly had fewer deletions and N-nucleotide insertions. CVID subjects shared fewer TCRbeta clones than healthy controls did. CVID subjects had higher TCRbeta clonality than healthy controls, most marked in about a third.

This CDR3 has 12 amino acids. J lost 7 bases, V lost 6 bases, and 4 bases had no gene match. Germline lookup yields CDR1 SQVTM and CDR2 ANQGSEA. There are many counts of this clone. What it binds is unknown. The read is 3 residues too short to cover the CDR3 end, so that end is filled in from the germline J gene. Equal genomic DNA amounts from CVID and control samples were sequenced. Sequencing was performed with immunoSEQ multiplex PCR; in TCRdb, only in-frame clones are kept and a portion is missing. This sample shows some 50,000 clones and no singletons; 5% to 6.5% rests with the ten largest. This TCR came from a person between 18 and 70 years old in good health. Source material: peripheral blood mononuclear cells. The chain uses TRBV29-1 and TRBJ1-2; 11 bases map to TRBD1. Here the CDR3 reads CSVPGTGGGYTF. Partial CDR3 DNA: TGCAGCGTGCCGGGGACAGGGGGTGGC.